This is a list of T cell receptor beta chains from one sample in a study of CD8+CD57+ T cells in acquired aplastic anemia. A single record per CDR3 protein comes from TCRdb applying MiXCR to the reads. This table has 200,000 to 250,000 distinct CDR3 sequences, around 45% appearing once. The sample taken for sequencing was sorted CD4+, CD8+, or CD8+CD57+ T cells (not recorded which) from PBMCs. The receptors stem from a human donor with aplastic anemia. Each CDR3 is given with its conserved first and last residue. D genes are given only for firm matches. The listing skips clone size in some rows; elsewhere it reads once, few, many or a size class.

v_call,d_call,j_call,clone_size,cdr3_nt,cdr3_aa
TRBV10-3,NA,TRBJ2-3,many,TGTGCCATCAGCCCTGGGACGGTGAGCACAGATACGCAGTATTTT,CAISPGTVSTDTQYF
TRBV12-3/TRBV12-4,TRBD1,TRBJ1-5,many,TGTGCCAGCAGTTTAACAGGGGATAGCAATCAGCCCCAGCATTTT,CASSLTGDSNQPQHF
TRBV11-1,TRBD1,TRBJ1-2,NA,TGTGCCAGCAGCTTAGGGGACAGCCCGCATGGCTACACCTTC,CASSLGDSPHGYTF
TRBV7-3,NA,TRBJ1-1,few,TGTGCCAGCAGCCATGGGGGGGGAACTGAAGCTTTCTTT,CASSHGGGTEAFF
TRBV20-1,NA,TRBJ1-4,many,TGCAGTGCAACCCAAGCTTCGGCTGAAAAACTGTTTTTT,CSATQASAEKLFF
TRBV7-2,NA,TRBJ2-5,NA,TGTGCCAGCAGCTTAGCTATACGTCCCGTTGCGGAGACCCAGTACTTC,CASSLAIRPVAETQYF
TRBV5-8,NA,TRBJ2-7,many,TGTGCCAGCAGGGCTCGCGGTGACTCCTACGAGCAGTACTTC,CASRARGDSYEQYF
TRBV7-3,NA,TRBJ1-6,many,TGTGCCAGCAGCTCAACCGACTCGGATTCACCCCTCCACTTT,CASSSTDSDSPLHF
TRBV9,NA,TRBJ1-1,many,TGTGCCAGCAGCGCGGGACACGACACTGAAGCTTTCTTT,CASSAGHDTEAFF
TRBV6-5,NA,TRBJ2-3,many,TGTGCCAGCAGTCTTCGCGGCACAGATACGCAGTATTTT,CASSLRGTDTQYF
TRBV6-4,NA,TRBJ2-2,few,TGTGCCAGCAGTAAATCATACACCGGGGAGCTGTTTTTT,CASSKSYTGELFF
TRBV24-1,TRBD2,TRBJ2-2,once,TGTGCCACCAGTGCTAGATCTAGCGGGGCTGACACCGGGGAGCTGTTTTTT,CATSARSSGADTGELFF
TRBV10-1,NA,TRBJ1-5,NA,TGCGCCAGCAGAAGGGACAAAAATCAGCCCCAGCATTTT,CASRRDKNQPQHF
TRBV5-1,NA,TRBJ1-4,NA,TGCGCCAGCAGCTTGGGGGCGACAGGCGGGAATGAAAAACTGTTTTTT,CASSLGATGGNEKLFF
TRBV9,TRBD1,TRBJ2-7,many,TGTGCCAGCACAAGGGGGACAGGAGCCTCCTACGAGCAGTACTTC,CASTRGTGASYEQYF
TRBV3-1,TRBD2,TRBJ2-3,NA,TGTGCCAGCAGCCAAGATAACTGGGGACTAGTATCAGATACGCAGTATTTT,CASSQDNWGLVSDTQYF
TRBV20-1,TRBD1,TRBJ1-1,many,TGCAGTGCCAACTGGGACAGGGACACTGAAGCTTTCTTT,CSANWDRDTEAFF
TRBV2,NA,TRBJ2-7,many,TGTGCCACGACAGGTCCTACCTACGAGCAGTACTTC,CATTGPTYEQYF
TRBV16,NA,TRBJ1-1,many,TGTGCCAGCAGCCAATCATGGGAAGGGACTGAAGCTTTCTTT,CASSQSWEGTEAFF
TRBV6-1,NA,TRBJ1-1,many,TGTGCCAGCAGTGAATACGGGCGAGAAGCTTTCTTT,CASSEYGREAFF
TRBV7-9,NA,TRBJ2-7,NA,TGTGGCAGCATTAGGACTCCGATGGGCGAGCAGTACTTT,CGSIRTPMGEQYF
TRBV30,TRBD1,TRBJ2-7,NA,TGTGCCTGGAGTGTAGGGTTTGGACAGGCTGCCTACGAGCAGTACTTC,CAWSVGFGQAAYEQYF
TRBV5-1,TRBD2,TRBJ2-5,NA,TGCGCCAGCAGCTCCACAGGAGAAGAACTAGCGGGAGTTTTAGGGGGAGAGACCCAGTACTTC,CASSSTGEELAGVLGGETQYF
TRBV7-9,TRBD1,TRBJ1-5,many,TGTGCCAGCAGTAGACAGGGCGGGAATCAGCCCCAGCATTTT,CASSRQGGNQPQHF
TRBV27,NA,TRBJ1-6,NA,TGTGCCAGCAGTTTATCGGGGAGGGCCACCTGTAATTCACCCCTCCACTTT,CASSLSGRATCNSPLHF
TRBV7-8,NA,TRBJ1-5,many,TGTGCCACCCAGGGTAGCAATCAGCCCCAGCATTTT,CATQGSNQPQHF
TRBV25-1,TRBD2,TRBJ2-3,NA,TGCGCCAGCAGCCGCATACCGGGACTAGCGGGAGAAAGCACAGATACGCAGTATTTT,CASSRIPGLAGESTDTQYF
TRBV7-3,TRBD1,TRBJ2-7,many,TGTGCCAGCAGCTCGCGACAGGGGAGGGAGCAGTACTTC,CASSSRQGREQYF
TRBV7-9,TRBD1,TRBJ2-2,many,TGTGCCAGCAGCGAACCGACAGGGGCCGGGGAGCTGTTTTTT,CASSEPTGAGELFF
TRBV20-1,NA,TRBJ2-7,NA,TGCAGTGCTGGAGGGGGGGGAGACAGGGGACCCTACGAGCAGTACTTC,CSAGGGGDRGPYEQYF
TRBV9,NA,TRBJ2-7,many,TGTGCCAGCAGCGTAGCAGGGGGGGTACGCGAGCAGTACTTC,CASSVAGGVREQYF
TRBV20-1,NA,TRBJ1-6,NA,TGCAGTGCTAGAACCCTCTGGGACTCCTATAATTCACCCCTCCACTTT,CSARTLWDSYNSPLHF
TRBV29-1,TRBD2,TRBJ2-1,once,TGCAGCGTTGACTTGGCTAGCGGGATGCACAATGAGCAGTTCTTC,CSVDLASGMHNEQFF
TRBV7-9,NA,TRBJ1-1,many,TGTGCCAGCAGCTTAGGGCCCAGGGGTAACACTGAAGCTTTCTTT,CASSLGPRGNTEAFF
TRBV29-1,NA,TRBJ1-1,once,TGCAGCGACGGGACAGAAGCTTTCTTT,CSDGTEAFF
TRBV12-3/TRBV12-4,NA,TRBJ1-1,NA,TGTGCCAGCAGCAAGTCCCGGGCTGGAGCTTTCTTT,CASSKSRAGAFF
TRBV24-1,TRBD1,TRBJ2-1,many,TGTGCCACCAGGGACAGGGTCTCAGATGAGCAGTTCTTC,CATRDRVSDEQFF
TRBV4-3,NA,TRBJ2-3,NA,TGCGCCAGCAGCCAAGAAAATTCGGGGGGCTTGGCAGATACGCAGTATTTT,CASSQENSGGLADTQYF
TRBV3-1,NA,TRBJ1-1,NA,TGTGCCAGCAGCCAAGATATCCGGGAAAGCACTGAAGCTTTCTTT,CASSQDIRESTEAFF
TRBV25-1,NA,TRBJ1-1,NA,TGTGCCAGCAGTTTGCACTTCCGAAGACAGGAGGGGACTGAAGCTTTCTTT,CASSLHFRRQEGTEAFF
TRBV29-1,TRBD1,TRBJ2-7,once,TGCAGCGTGTCAGGGGGACAGGGGTCCTACGAGCAGTACTTC,CSVSGGQGSYEQYF
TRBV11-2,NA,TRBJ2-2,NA,TGTGCCAGCAGCCCCCGATTTAGCCTTGACACCGGGGAGCTGTTTTTT,CASSPRFSLDTGELFF
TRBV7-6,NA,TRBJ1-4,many,TGTGCCAGCAGCTTTCAAAGGGGTTTTGAAAAACTGTTTTTT,CASSFQRGFEKLFF
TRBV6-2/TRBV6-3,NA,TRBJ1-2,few,TGTGCCAGCGCCCCATTGGACTATGGCTACACCTTC,CASAPLDYGYTF
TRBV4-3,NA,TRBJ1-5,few,TGCGCCAGCAGCCAAGATTTTAGTAGCAATCAGCCCCAGCATTTT,CASSQDFSSNQPQHF
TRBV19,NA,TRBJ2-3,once,TGTGCCAGTAGTTATGGTTTTCACACAGATACGCAGTATTTT,CASSYGFHTDTQYF
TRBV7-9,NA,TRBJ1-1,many,TGTGCCAGCAGCTTGGGTCAGAACACTGAAGCTTTCTTT,CASSLGQNTEAFF
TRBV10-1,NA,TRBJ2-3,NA,TGCGCCAGCAGTGAGAATGGAGATACGCAGTATTTT,CASSENGDTQYF
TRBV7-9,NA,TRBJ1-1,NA,TGTGCCAGCAGCCCCGTCAGGGATGGGGGAAAGGACACTGAAGCTTTCTTT,CASSPVRDGGKDTEAFF
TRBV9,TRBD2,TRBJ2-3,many,TGTGCCAGCAGCGTGCGGGGGGGCCTAACAGATACGCAGTATTTT,CASSVRGGLTDTQYF
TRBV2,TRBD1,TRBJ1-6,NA,TGTGCCAGTCGGACAGGGAGTCATAATTCACCCCTCCACTTT,CASRTGSHNSPLHF
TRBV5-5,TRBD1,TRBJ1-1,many,TGTGCCAGCAGCCCGACAGGGGACAGGGGCACTGAAGCTTTCTTT,CASSPTGDRGTEAFF
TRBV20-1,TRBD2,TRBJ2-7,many,TGCAGTGCTAGACCCATACTAGCGGGAGAGGTTGAGCAGTACTTC,CSARPILAGEVEQYF
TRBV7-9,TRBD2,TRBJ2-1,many,TGTGCCAGCAGCGCGACTAGCGGGGGGGGATCCTACAATGAGCAGTTCTTC,CASSATSGGGSYNEQFF
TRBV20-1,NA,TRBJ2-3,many,TGCAGTGTGCTAGTCACAGATACGCAGTATTTT,CSVLVTDTQYF
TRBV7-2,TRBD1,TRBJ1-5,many,TGTGCCAGCAGCTTGGGACAGGAATATAAACGGGTTCAGCCCCAGCATTTT,CASSLGQEYKRVQPQHF
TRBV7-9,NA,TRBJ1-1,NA,TGTGCCAGCAGCTCAAGGACAGCCATGAACACTGAAGCTTTCTTT,CASSSRTAMNTEAFF
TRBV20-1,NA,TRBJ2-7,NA,TGCAGTGCTCCTCAGGGGGGGTACGAGCAGTACTTC,CSAPQGGYEQYF
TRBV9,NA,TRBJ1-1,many,TGTGCCAGCAGCGTAGATGGACATTTCTCCGCTGAAGCTTTCTTT,CASSVDGHFSAEAFF
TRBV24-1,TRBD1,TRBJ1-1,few,TGTGCCACCAGTGATGGACAGGGAGGAGCTTTCTTT,CATSDGQGGAFF